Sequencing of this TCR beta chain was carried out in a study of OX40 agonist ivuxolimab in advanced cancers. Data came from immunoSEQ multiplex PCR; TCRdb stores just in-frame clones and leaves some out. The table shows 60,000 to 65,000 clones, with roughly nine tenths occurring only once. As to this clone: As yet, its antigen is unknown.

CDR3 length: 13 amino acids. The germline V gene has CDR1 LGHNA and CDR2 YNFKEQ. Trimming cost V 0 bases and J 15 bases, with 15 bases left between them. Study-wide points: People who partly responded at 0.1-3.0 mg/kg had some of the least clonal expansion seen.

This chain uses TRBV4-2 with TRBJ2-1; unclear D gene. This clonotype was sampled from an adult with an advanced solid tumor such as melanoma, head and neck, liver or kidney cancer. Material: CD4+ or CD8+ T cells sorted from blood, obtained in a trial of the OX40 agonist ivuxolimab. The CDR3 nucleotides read TGTGCCAGCAGCCAAGATTATGATAGCTTTCTGTTCTTC. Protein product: CASSQDYDSFLFF.